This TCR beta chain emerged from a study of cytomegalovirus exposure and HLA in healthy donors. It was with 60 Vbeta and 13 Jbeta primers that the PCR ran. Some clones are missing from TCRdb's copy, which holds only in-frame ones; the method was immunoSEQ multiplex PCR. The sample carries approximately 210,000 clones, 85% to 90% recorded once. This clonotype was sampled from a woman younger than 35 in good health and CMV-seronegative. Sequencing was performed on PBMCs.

CDR3 DNA sequence: TGTGCCAGTTTCCGGGACAGGGCGAACACTGAAGCTTTCTTT. This encodes CASFRDRANTEAFF. The J gene is TRBJ1-1, the V gene TRBV27; 9 nucleotides match TRBD1. The CDR3 is 14 residues long. The trim removed 9 bases at V and 1 base at J, leaving 6 bases unmatched. From germline, CDR1 is MNHEY and CDR2 SMNVEV (reference sequence).